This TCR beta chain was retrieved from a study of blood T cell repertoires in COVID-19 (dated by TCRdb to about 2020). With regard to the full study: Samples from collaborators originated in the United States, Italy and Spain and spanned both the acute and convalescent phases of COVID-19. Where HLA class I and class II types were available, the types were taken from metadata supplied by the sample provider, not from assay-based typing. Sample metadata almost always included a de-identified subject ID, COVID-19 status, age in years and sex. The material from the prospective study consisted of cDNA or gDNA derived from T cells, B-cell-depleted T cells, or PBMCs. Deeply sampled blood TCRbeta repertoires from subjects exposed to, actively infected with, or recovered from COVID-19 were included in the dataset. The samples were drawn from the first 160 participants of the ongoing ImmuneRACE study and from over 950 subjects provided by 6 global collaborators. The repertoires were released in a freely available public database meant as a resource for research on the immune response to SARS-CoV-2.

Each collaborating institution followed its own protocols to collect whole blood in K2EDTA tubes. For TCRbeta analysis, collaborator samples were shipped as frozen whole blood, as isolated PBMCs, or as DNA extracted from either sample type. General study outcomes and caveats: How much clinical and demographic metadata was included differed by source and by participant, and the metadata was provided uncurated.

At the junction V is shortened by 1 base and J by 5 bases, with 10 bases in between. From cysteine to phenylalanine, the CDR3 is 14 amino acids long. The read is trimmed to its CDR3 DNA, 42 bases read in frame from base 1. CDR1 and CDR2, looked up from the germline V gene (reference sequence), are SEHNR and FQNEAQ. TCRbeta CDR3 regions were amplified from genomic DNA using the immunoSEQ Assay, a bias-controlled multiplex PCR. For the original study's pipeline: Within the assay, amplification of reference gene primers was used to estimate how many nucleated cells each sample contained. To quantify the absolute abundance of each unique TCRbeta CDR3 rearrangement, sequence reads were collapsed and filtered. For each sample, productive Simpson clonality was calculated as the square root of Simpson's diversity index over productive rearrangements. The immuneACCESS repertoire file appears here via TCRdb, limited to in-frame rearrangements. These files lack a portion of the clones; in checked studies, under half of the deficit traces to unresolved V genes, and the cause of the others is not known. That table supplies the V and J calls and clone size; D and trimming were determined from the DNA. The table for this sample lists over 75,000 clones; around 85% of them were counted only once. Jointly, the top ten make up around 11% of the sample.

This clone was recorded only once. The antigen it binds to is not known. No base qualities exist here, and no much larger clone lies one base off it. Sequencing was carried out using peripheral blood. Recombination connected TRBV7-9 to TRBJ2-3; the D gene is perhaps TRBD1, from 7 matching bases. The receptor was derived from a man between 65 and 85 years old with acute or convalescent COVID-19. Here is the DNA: TGTGCCAGCAGCTTAGGACAGGGAGGAGATACGCAGTATTTT. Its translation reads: CASSLGQGGDTQYF.